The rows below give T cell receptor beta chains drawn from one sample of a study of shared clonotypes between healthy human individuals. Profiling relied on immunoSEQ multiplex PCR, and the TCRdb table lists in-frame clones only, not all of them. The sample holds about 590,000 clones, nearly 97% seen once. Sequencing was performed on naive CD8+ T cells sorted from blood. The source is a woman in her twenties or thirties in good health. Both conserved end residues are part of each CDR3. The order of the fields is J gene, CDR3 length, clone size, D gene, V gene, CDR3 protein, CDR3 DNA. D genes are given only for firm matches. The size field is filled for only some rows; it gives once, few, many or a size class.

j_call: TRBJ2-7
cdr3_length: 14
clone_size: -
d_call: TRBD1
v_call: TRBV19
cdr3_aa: CASARTGAPDEQYF
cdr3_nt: TGTGCCAGTGCCAGGACAGGGGCTCCGGACGAGCAGTACTTC

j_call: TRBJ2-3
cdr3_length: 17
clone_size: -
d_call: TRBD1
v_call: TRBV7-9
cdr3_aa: CASSQPPTGTSTDTQYF
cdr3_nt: TGTGCCAGCAGTCAGCCCCCGACAGGGACCTCCACAGATACGCAGTATTTT

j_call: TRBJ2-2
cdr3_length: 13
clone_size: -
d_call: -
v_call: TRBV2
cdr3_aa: CASDATNTGELFF
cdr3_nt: TGTGCCAGTGATGCAACAAACACCGGGGAGCTGTTTTTT

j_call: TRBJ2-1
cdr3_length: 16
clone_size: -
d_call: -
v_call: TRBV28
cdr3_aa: CASSLFLGVGKNEQFF
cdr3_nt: TGTGCCAGCAGTTTATTTCTGGGGGTGGGGAAAAATGAGCAGTTCTTC

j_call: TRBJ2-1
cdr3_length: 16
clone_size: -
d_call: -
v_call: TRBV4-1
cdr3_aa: CASSQTRDVSYNEQFF
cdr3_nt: TGCGCCAGCAGCCAAACCCGGGACGTATCCTACAATGAGCAGTTCTTC

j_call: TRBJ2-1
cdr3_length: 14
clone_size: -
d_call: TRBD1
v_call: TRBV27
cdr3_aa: CASSFGTGYNEQFF
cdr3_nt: TGTGCCAGCAGTTTCGGGACAGGGTACAATGAGCAGTTCTTC

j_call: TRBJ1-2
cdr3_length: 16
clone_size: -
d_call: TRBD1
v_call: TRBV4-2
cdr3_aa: CASSQVLTGGIHGYTF
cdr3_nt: TGTGCCAGCAGCCAAGTTTTGACAGGGGGAATACATGGCTACACCTTC

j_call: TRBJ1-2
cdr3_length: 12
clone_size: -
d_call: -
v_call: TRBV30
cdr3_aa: CAWSVWNYGYTF
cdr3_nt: TGTGCCTGGAGTGTTTGGAACTATGGCTACACCTTC

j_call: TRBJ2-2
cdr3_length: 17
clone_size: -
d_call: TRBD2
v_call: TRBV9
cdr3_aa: CASSVEGSGSDTGELFF
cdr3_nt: TGTGCCAGCAGCGTTGAGGGTAGCGGGAGTGACACCGGGGAGCTGTTTTTT

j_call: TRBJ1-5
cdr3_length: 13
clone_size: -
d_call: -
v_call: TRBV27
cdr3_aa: CASSLLHPGPQHF
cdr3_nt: TGTGCCAGCAGTTTACTACACCCTGGGCCCCAGCATTTT

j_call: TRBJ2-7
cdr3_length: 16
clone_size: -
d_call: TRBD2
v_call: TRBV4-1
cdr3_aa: CASSQSFSGSRREQYF
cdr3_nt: TGCGCCAGCAGCCAATCGTTTAGCGGGAGCCGTCGCGAGCAGTACTTC

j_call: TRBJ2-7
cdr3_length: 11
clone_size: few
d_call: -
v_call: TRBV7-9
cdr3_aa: CASSLRYEQYF
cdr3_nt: TGTGCCAGCAGCCTGAGGTACGAGCAGTACTTC

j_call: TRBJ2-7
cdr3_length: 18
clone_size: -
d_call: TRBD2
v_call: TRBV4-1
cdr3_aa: CASSQFGALAGGTYEQYF
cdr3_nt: TGCGCCAGCAGCCAATTCGGTGCCCTAGCGGGAGGAACCTACGAGCAGTACTTC

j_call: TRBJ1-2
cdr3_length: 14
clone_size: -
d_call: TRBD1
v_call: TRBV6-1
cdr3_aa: CASRTGTTGYGYTF
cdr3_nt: TGTGCCAGCAGGACAGGGACTACAGGCTATGGCTACACCTTC

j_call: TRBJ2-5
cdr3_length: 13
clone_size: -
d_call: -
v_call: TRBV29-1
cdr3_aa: CSVEGARVGTQYF
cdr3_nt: TGCAGCGTTGAAGGTGCCCGGGTTGGGACCCAGTACTTC

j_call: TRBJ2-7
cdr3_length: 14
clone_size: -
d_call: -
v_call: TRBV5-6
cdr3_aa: CASSLALGVRGQYF
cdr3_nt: TGTGCCAGCAGCTTGGCCTTGGGGGTACGGGGGCAGTACTTC

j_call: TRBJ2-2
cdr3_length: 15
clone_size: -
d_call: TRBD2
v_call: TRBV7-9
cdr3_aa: CASSTLAANTGELFF
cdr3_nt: TGTGCCAGCAGCACCCTAGCGGCGAACACCGGGGAGCTGTTTTTT

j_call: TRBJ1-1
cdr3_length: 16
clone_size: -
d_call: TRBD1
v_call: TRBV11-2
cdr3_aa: CASSLTGGSLSTEAFF
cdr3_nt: TGTGCCAGCAGCTTGACAGGGGGCAGTTTGAGCACTGAAGCTTTCTTT

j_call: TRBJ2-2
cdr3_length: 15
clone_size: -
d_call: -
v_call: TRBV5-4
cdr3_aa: CASSLIGANTGELFF
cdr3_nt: TGTGCCAGCAGCTTAATCGGGGCGAACACCGGGGAGCTGTTTTTT

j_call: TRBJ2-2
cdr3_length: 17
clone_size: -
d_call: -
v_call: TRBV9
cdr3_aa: CASSVAAGNLNTGELFF
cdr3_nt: TGTGCCAGCAGCGTAGCTGCAGGGAACTTGAACACCGGGGAGCTGTTTTTT